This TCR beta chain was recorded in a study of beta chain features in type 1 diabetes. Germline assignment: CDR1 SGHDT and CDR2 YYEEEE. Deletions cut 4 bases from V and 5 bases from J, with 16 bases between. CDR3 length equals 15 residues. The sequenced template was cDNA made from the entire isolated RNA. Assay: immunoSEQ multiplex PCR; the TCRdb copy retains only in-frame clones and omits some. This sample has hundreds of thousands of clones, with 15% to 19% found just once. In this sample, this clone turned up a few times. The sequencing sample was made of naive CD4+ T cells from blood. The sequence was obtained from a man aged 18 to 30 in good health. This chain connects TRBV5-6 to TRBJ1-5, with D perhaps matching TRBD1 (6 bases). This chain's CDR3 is CASSPGTGHHQPQHF. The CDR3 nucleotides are TGTGCCAGCAGCCCGGGTACAGGGCACCATCAGCCCCAGCATTTT.